The source of this T cell receptor (beta chain) is a study of T cell responses to AZD1222 COVID-19 vaccine. Study-wide results and caveats: Every sample of the repertoires postdated the peak T cell response. Nearly half of spike-specific TCRs reportedly target variant regions that are unmutated in the B.1.351 and B.1.1.7 variants.

Per the germline V gene, CDR1 is SGHDT and CDR2 is YYEEEE. V was clipped by 5 bases and J by 8 bases, with 14 bases between them. There are 13 residues in the CDR3. Sequencing used immunoSEQ multiplex PCR; TCRdb keeps in-frame clones, though not all of them. This sample has more than 100,000 clones, with more than 90% found just once. To note about this clone: Its antigen is not identified.

This sample comprised peripheral blood, obtained on day 0 of AZD1222 vaccination. The TCR sequence derives from an adult in good health. The J gene is TRBJ2-1, the V gene TRBV5-6; D gene ambiguous. The CDR3 spells CASSYQSVHEQFF. For the CDR3, the DNA is TGTGCCAGCAGTTACCAGAGCGTTCATGAGCAGTTCTTC.